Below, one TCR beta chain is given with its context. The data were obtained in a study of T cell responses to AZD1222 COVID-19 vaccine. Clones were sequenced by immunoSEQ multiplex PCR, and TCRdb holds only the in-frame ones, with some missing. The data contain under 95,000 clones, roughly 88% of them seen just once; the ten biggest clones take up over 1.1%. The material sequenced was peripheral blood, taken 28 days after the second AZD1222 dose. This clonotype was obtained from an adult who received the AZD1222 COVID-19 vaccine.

The chain's CDR3 is CASSFSRGHEKLFF. In DNA, the CDR3 is TGTGCCAGCAGTTTTTCCAGGGGTCATGAAAAACTGTTTTTT. This chain connects TRBV28 to TRBJ1-4; D may be TRBD1 (6 bases). Per germline, CDR1 MDHEN and CDR2 SYDVKM. Trimming pared 3 bases from V and 6 bases from J, leaving 11 bases between. The CDR3 length is 14 residues.